This entry lists 28 T cell receptor beta chains sequenced from one sample in a study of blood T cell repertoires in COVID-19. Clones were read by immunoSEQ multiplex PCR, and TCRdb kept only the in-frame ones, dropping some. The table lists hundreds of thousands of clones, 87% of them singletons. Source material: peripheral blood. These TCRs come from a man younger than 35 with active or convalescent COVID-19.

The chain links TRBV6-5 to TRBJ1-6; 9 bases match TRBD1. Germline assignment: CDR1 MNHEY and CDR2 SVGAGI. V lost 0 bases and J lost 9; bases outside the gene matches: 6. CDR3 length: 16 residues. The DNA for the CDR3 is TGTGCCAGCAGTTACTCGATACTACAGGGGGCTTCACCCCTCCACTTT. This gives the protein CASSYSILQGASPLHF.

The CDR3: CASSLRGTATYEQYF. The CDR3 DNA is TGTGCCAGCAGTCTACGGGGGACGGCTACCTACGAGCAGTACTTC. The chain recombines TRBV2 with TRBJ2-7; D is possibly TRBD2 (6 bases). The CDR3 contains 15 residues. Germline V gene data show CDR1 as SNHLY and CDR2 as FYNNEI. Trimming pared 5 bases from V and 2 bases from J, leaving 16 bases between.

The chain carries TRBV4-1 and TRBJ2-3, with 7 bases matching TRBD1. In germline, CDR1 is MGHRA, CDR2 YSYEKL. The CDR3 runs to 17 residues. The J segment lost 3 bases and the V segment lost 5 bases, leaving 14 bases of the junction unmatched. CDR3 residues: CASSKLPLGQTTDTQYF. The CDR3, as DNA: TGCGCCAGCAGCAAATTACCTTTGGGACAGACGACAGATACGCAGTATTTT.

The V call is TRBV5-1, the J call TRBJ1-6, with D possibly TRBD1 on 6 matching bases. Per germline, CDR1 SGHRS and CDR2 YFSETQ. The CDR3 has 17 residues. V shed 2 bases and J shed 7 bases, with 19 bases lying between them. The CDR3 protein is CASSLSGTLGANSPLHF. The CDR3 nucleotides read TGCGCCAGCAGCTTATCCGGGACCCTGGGGGCGAATTCACCCCTCCACTTT.

This chain joins TRBV6-8 and TRBJ2-5, with 12 bases that match TRBD2. With V trimmed by 10 bases and J by 0 bases, 15 bases remained unmatched. This CDR3 is 18 amino acids long. The germline CDR1 and CDR2 sequences are MNHGY and SAAAGT. The CDR3, as DNA: TGTGCCACCCTAAAGGGTCTAGCGGGAGGGAACAACCAAGAGACCCAGTACTTC. Protein sequence: CATLKGLAGGNNQETQYF.

The V gene is TRBV19, the J gene TRBJ2-1, with a possible D match to TRBD2 (6 bases). In germline, CDR1 is LNHDA, CDR2 SQIVND (reference sequence). CDR3 length equals 16 residues. The germline V and J ends were trimmed by 8 bases and 2 bases, with 19 bases remaining between them. CDR3 sequence (DNA): TGTGCCAGTTCGGATACCGGGACTTTCGCCTACAATGAGCAGTTCTTC. Encoded protein: CASSDTGTFAYNEQFF.

This clone came up a few times. DNA of the CDR3: TGTGCCAGCCTACGGTCCGGGAATGAGCAGTTCTTC. Translated, it gives CASLRSGNEQFF. The V gene is TRBV7-9, the J gene TRBJ2-1, with unresolved D. The CDR3 covers 12 residues. V was clipped by 8 bases and J by 7 bases, with 12 bases between them. Germline assignment: CDR1 SEHNR and CDR2 FQNEAQ (reference sequence).

The rearrangement uses TRBV2 and TRBJ2-2, with 12 bases aligning to TRBD1. In germline, CDR1 is SNHLY, CDR2 FYNNEI. This CDR3 spans 15 amino acids. The trim removed 6 bases at V and 6 bases at J, leaving 5 bases unmatched. CDR3 bases: TGTGCCAGCAGCTGGGACAGGGGGCGGGCCGGGGAGCTGTTTTTT. Its protein is CASSWDRGRAGELFF. Full variable domain (remainder filled in from reference TRBV2 and TRBJ2-2): EPEVTQTPSHQVTQMGQEVILRCVPISNHLYFYWYRQILGQKVEFLVSFYNNEISEKSEIFDDQFSVERPDGSNFTLKIRSTKLEDSAMYFCASSWDRGRAGELFFGEGSRLTVL.

This clone was observed a single time. V is TRBV6-2 or TRBV6-3 and J is TRBJ2-2; 10 positions match TRBD1. This CDR3 comprises 15 residues. Germline V gives CDR1 MNHEY, CDR2 SVGEGT. V lost 5 bases and J lost 5; bases outside the gene matches: 5. This CDR3 is CASSRRTGGTGELFF. The DNA of the CDR3 is TGTGCCAGCAGTAGACGGACAGGGGGGACCGGGGAGCTGTTTTTT.

CDR3 nucleotide sequence: TGTGCCAGCAGTTTCCACCGGACTAGCGGGAGCTACGAGCAGTACTTC. It translates to CASSFHRTSGSYEQYF. The gene calls are TRBV6-2 or TRBV6-3 and TRBJ2-7; 13 nucleotides match TRBD2. The trim removed 4 bases at V and 3 bases at J, leaving 6 bases unmatched. The CDR3 spans 16 residues. The germline V gene has CDR1 MNHEY and CDR2 SVGEGT.

The table lists this clone with a count of one. The chain links TRBV29-1 to TRBJ2-1, with D perhaps matching TRBD2 (6 bases). The germline V gene encodes CDR1 SQVTM and CDR2 ANQGSEA. The CDR3 extends over 14 amino acids. The V gene lost 7 bases and the J gene lost 2 bases, with 15 bases spanning the gap. The CDR3 DNA follows: TGCAGCGCCGGGGGTACGCCGACCTACAATGAGCAGTTCTTC. The encoded protein is CSAGGTPTYNEQFF.

The chain uses TRBV28 and TRBJ2-7; 9 bases fit TRBD2. J lost 2 bases, V lost 6 bases, and 8 bases had no gene match. Germline V gene lookup returns CDR1 MDHEN and CDR2 SYDVKM. The CDR3 runs 15 residues. This chain's CDR3 is CASRLEGLAAYEQYF. CDR3 sequence (DNA): TGTGCCAGCAGATTAGAGGGACTAGCCGCCTACGAGCAGTACTTC.

This clone has a handful of counts. This rearrangement joins TRBV2 to TRBJ1-2; 9 bases match TRBD1. V trimming: 6 bases; J trimming: 8 bases; junction bases outside the gene matches: 10. Looked up from germline, CDR1 is SNHLY and CDR2 is FYNNEI. This CDR3 comprises 14 residues. Here the CDR3 reads CASSLGTGIRGYTF. In DNA, the CDR3 is TGTGCCAGCAGCCTGGGGACAGGGATTAGGGGCTACACCTTC.

J is TRBJ1-1 and V is TRBV7-9; D call uncertain. CDR3 length: 12 amino acids. Per germline, CDR1 SEHNR and CDR2 FQNEAQ (reference sequence). Trimming took 6 bases from V and 5 from J, leaving 10 bases between them. The CDR3 DNA follows: TGTGCCAGCAGTCCAGGAACGACTGAAGCTTTCTTT. Its protein product is CASSPGTTEAFF.

The chain employs TRBV13 and TRBJ1-4; 8 positions match TRBD1. The CDR3 runs 14 residues. Looked up from germline, CDR1 is PRHDT and CDR2 is FYEKMQ (reference sequence). V lost 4 bases to trimming and J lost 6 bases; unmatched junction nucleotides: 4. This CDR3 is CASSSGGGHEKLFF. In DNA, the CDR3 is TGTGCCAGCAGCTCAGGGGGCGGGCATGAAAAACTGTTTTTT. Complete variable domain (other parts from reference TRBV13 and TRBJ1-4): AAGVIQSPRHLIKEKRETATLKCYPIPRHDTVYWYQQGPGQDPQFLISFYEKMQSDKGSIPDRFSAQQFSDYHSELNMSSLELGDSALYFCASSSGGGHEKLFFGSGTQLSVL.

The chain has TRBV6-5 and TRBJ1-5; TRBD1 matches 7 bases. Per the germline V gene, CDR1 is MNHEY and CDR2 is SVGAGI. J lost 2 bases, V lost 4 bases, and 2 bases had no gene match. This CDR3 region has 14 residues. Here the CDR3 reads CASSSTGGNQPQHF. CDR3 nucleotides: TGTGCCAGCAGTTCAACAGGGGGCAATCAGCCCCAGCATTTT.

The chain couples TRBV6-1 to TRBJ2-7, with 12 nucleotides matching TRBD2. CDR3 length: 15 amino acids. The V gene's germline CDR1 is MNHNS and CDR2 SASEGT. V was pared by 2 bases and J by 4 bases, with 3 bases of the junction left unmatched. The CDR3 here is CASSERLAGGYEQYF. The CDR3 DNA follows: TGTGCCAGCAGTGAACGCCTAGCGGGAGGGTACGAGCAGTACTTC.

V gene TRBV5-1 combines with J gene TRBJ1-4; TRBD1 is a possible D gene (5 bases). V was shortened by 1 base and J by 0 bases, with 13 bases between the two germline ends. The V gene's germline CDR1 is SGHRS and CDR2 YFSETQ. CDR3 size: 17 residues. The CDR3 region has the DNA TGCGCCAGCAGCTTGAGGCCAGGACAAGCAACTAATGAAAAACTGTTTTTT. It codes for CASSLRPGQATNEKLFF.

The CDR3 nucleotides are TGTGCCAGTAGTTCATCTCAGAAACTATATGGCTACACCTTC. Translation: CASSSSQKLYGYTF. This sequence joins TRBV19 and TRBJ1-2, with D unclear. Germline V gene sequence: CDR1 LNHDA, CDR2 SQIVND (reference sequence). V lost 5 bases to trimming and J lost 5 bases, with 15 bases between them. This CDR3 has 14 amino acids. Based on the CDR3 plus reference TRBV19 and TRBJ1-2, the full variable domain is DGGITQSPKYLFRKEGQNVTLSCEQNLNHDAMYWYRQDPGQGLRLIYYSQIVNDFQKGDIAEGYSVSREKKESFPLTVTSAQKNPTAFYLCASSSSQKLYGYTFGSGTRLTVV.

The gene calls are TRBV19 and TRBJ1-1, with no clear D. CDR3 size: 13 residues. V was cut by 5 bases and J by 0 bases, with 7 bases left in between. Germline V gene lookup returns CDR1 LNHDA and CDR2 SQIVND (reference sequence). As DNA, the CDR3 is TGTGCCAGTAGTGAGACACTGAACACTGAAGCTTTCTTT. It encodes CASSETLNTEAFF.

The CDR3 DNA is TGTGCCACCAGCGGGACTCTCCAAGAGACCCAGTACTTC. Translated, it gives CATSGTLQETQYF. This chain uses TRBV15 with TRBJ2-5; a possible D gene is TRBD2 (6 bases). CDR3 length: 13 amino acids. Trimming shortened V by 5 bases and J by 1 base, and 8 bases separated the two germline ends. Germline V lookup: CDR1 LNHNV, CDR2 YYDKDF (reference sequence).

The chain is built from TRBV2 and TRBJ2-3; 7 bases agree with TRBD1. Germline V gives CDR1 SNHLY, CDR2 FYNNEI. J lost 0 bases, V lost 1 base, and 4 bases had no gene match. This CDR3 has 16 amino acids. DNA of the CDR3: TGTGCCAGCAGTGAAGACAGGGGATCGAGCACAGATACGCAGTATTTT. Protein sequence: CASSEDRGSSTDTQYF.

This clone has only a few counts. This chain joins TRBV9 and TRBJ2-3; TRBD2 agrees at 8 bases. Looked up from germline, CDR1 is SGDLS and CDR2 is YYNGEE. This CDR3 spans 16 amino acids. With 0 bases clipped from V and 1 base from J, the junction kept 4 bases outside the gene matches. The CDR3 spells CASSVASSGGTDTQYF. CDR3 DNA: TGTGCCAGCAGCGTAGCTAGTAGCGGGGGCACAGATACGCAGTATTTT.

The chain is built from TRBV4-3 and TRBJ2-2; 9 bases match TRBD1. This CDR3 comprises 18 residues. The germline gives CDR1 LGHNA, CDR2 YSLEER. The trim removed 4 bases at V and 0 bases at J, leaving 9 bases unmatched. In DNA form, the CDR3 reads TGCGCCAGCAGCCTTTCCGAGGGACAGGGTACGAACACCGGGGAGCTGTTTTTT. It specifies CASSLSEGQGTNTGELFF.

The chain uses TRBV20-1 and TRBJ2-1, with 7 positions matching TRBD2. With 4 bases clipped from V and 7 bases from J, the junction kept 1 base outside the gene matches. The CDR3 consists of 11 residues. The germline gives CDR1 DFQATT, CDR2 SNEGSKA (reference sequence). Written as DNA, the CDR3 is TGCAGTGCTACGCGGGGGAATGAGCAGTTCTTC. This codes for CSATRGNEQFF.

The chain is built from TRBV18 and TRBJ2-5, with 8 bases that match TRBD1. J was trimmed by 5 bases and V by 2 bases; bases with no gene match: 4. CDR3 size: 14 residues. Germline V gives CDR1 KGHSH, CDR2 LQKENI. The CDR3 bases are TGTGCCAGCTCACCATCAGGGGGCCGGGAGACCCAGTACTTC. Residues: CASSPSGGRETQYF.

This clone showed up just once. The chain recombines TRBV27 with TRBJ2-7; TRBD2 matches 9 bases. CDR3 size: 15 residues. The germline V gene encodes CDR1 MNHEY and CDR2 SMNVEV (reference sequence). With 2 bases clipped from V and 2 bases from J, the junction kept 4 bases outside the gene matches. The CDR3 reads CASSLEAGGAYEQYF. CDR3 DNA: TGTGCCAGCAGTTTAGAAGCGGGAGGCGCCTACGAGCAGTACTTC.

J is TRBJ2-1 and V is TRBV27, with D perhaps TRBD2 (6 bases). The CDR3 totals 12 residues. Germline CDR1 and CDR2: MNHEY and SMNVEV (reference sequence). V was clipped by 2 bases and J by 10 bases, with 9 bases between them. CDR3 amino acids: CASSLGGAEQFF. In nucleotides, the CDR3 is TGTGCCAGCAGTTTAGGCGGGGCAGAGCAGTTCTTC.